One sample yielded the 13 T cell receptor beta chains listed below, sequenced in a study of control samples from healthy donors and cancer patients. Assay used: immunoSEQ multiplex PCR; TCRdb lists only in-frame clones, some missing. The table has around 120,000 clones, 85% to 90% seen once. The sample consisted of PBMCs. These receptors were obtained from a woman between 45 and 60 years old with colorectal cancer.

The chain recombines TRBV5-4 with TRBJ2-1, with TRBD1 matching 8 bases. The CDR3 runs 16 residues. V trimming: 4 bases; J trimming: 4 bases; junction bases outside the gene matches: 10. Germline loops: CDR1 SGHNT, CDR2 YYREEE (reference sequence). CDR3 nucleotide sequence: TGTGCCAGCAGCGAGAGGACAGGGTCTTTTTACAATGAGCAGTTCTTC. As protein: CASSERTGSFYNEQFF.

This clone showed up just once. The chain carries TRBV30 and TRBJ1-5; D perhaps matches TRBD1 (5 bases). V was cut by 3 bases and J by 6 bases, with 12 bases left in between. Germline V gene lookup returns CDR1 GTSNPN and CDR2 SVGIG (reference sequence). The CDR3 contains 13 residues. The CDR3 loop is CAWSRGWSQPQHF. DNA of the CDR3: TGTGCCTGGAGCCGGGGCTGGAGTCAGCCCCAGCATTTT. The variable domain in full, with the rest retrieved from reference TRBV30 and TRBJ1-5, is SQTIHQWPATLVQPVGSPLSLECTVEGTSNPNLYWYRQAAGRGLQLLFYSVGIGQISSEVPQNLSASRPQDRQFILSSKKLLLSDSGFYLCAWSRGWSQPQHFGDGTRLSIL.

The chain links TRBV6-2 or TRBV6-3 to TRBJ2-7, with D possibly called TRBD1 or TRBD2 (5 bases each). V dropped 6 bases and J dropped 9 bases, with 27 bases sitting between them. The CDR3 consists of 16 residues. Per germline, CDR1 MNHEY and CDR2 SVGEGT. The CDR3: CASSPSLGDGPWGQYF. The CDR3 bases are TGTGCCAGCAGCCCTTCGCTCGGGGACGGACCTTGGGGGCAGTACTTC.

The chain recombines TRBV9 with TRBJ2-5; D unclear. The ends were cut back, 0 bases at V and 7 bases at J, with 10 bases in the middle. The length of the CDR3 is 13 residues. Germline V gene sequence: CDR1 SGDLS, CDR2 YYNGEE. CDR3 amino acids: CASSVAPDGTQYF. CDR3 nucleotides: TGTGCCAGCAGCGTAGCCCCCGATGGGACCCAGTACTTC.

This chain uses TRBV27 with TRBJ2-3; TRBD1 or TRBD2 may be the D gene (5 bases each). V dropped 3 bases and J dropped 4 bases, with 20 bases sitting between them. The CDR3 has 17 amino acids. Germline CDR1 MNHEY, CDR2 SMNVEV (reference sequence). The CDR3: CASSFGAGGLGSDTQYF. CDR3 bases: TGTGCCAGCAGTTTCGGGGCAGGCGGTCTTGGCTCAGATACGCAGTATTTT.

The chain employs TRBV14 and TRBJ2-7; no reliable D call. Trimming pared 2 bases from V and 5 bases from J, leaving 10 bases between. The CDR3 is 13 amino acids. Per germline, CDR1 SGHDN and CDR2 FVKESK. CDR3 sequence reads: CASSQNGADEQYF. For the CDR3, the DNA is TGTGCCAGCAGCCAAAACGGAGCAGACGAGCAGTACTTC.

This rearrangement joins TRBV5-1 to TRBJ2-3; D call uncertain. CDR1 and CDR2 (germline): SGHRS, YFSETQ. V lost 3 bases and J 3 bases, leaving 5 bases between the germline ends. The CDR3 runs to 12 residues. CDR3 in DNA: TGCGCCAGCAGCTCAGGAACAGATACGCAGTATTTT. Translation gives CASSSGTDTQYF.

The V gene is TRBV11-3, the J gene TRBJ1-1, with D possibly TRBD1 on 5 matching bases. The V end was cut by 5 bases, the J end by 4 bases, with 11 bases between. Per germline, CDR1 SGHNT and CDR2 YENEEA. This CDR3 has 13 residues. The CDR3 DNA sequence: TGTGCCAGCAGCCTGTGGGGGTTCACTGAAGCTTTCTTT. Its translation is CASSLWGFTEAFF. The whole variable domain, filled in from reference TRBV11-3 and TRBJ1-1, reads EAGVVQSPRYKIIEKKQPVAFWCNPISGHNTLYWYLQNLGQGPELLIRYENEEAVDDSQLPKDRFSAERLKGVDSTLKIQPAELGDSAVYLCASSLWGFTEAFFGQGTRLTVV.

The chain links TRBV30 to TRBJ1-3, with a possible D match to TRBD1 (6 bases). V lost 5 bases, J lost 2 bases, and 13 bases lay in between. The CDR3 sequence is 14 residues long. Germline V CDR1 and CDR2: GTSNPN, SVGIG (reference sequence). DNA of the CDR3: TGTGCCTGGGACTCCGGACAGACTGGAAACACCATATATTTT. Its translation: CAWDSGQTGNTIYF.

This chain links TRBV5-5 with TRBJ2-7, with D possibly TRBD2 on 6 matching bases. Trimming removed 3 bases from V and 7 bases from J, with 14 bases in between. The CDR3 has 13 amino acids. Germline lookup yields CDR1 SGHKS and CDR2 YYEKEE (reference sequence). The CDR3 region has the DNA TGTGCCAGCAGCTGGGGGGACGGAGGGGAGCAGTACTTC. Encoded protein: CASSWGDGGEQYF.

The rearrangement links TRBV6-5 to TRBJ1-1; D possibly corresponds to TRBD1 (6 bases). Trimming removed 7 bases at V and 5 bases at J, with 14 bases between. The CDR3 contains 13 residues. Germline CDR1 MNHEY, CDR2 SVGAGI. CDR3 bases: TGTGCCAGCAAAACGAGGGGGGGTACTGAAGCTTTCTTT. Protein sequence: CASKTRGGTEAFF.

The chain recombines TRBV9 with TRBJ1-2; D is unresolved. V lost 0 bases and J 2 bases, leaving 8 bases between the germline ends. This CDR3 region has 14 residues. CDR1 is SGDLS and CDR2 is YYNGEE in the germline V gene. DNA for the CDR3: TGTGCCAGCAGCGTAGACGGCGGAAACTATGGCTACACCTTC. It specifies CASSVDGGNYGYTF.

The chain uses TRBV19 and TRBJ1-5; D remains unclear. CDR3 length equals 12 residues. Germline V gives CDR1 LNHDA, CDR2 SQIVND (reference sequence). V dropped 5 bases and J dropped 3 bases, with 5 bases sitting between them. The CDR3 protein is CASSYNNQPQHF. The DNA for the CDR3 is TGTGCCAGTAGTTATAACAATCAGCCCCAGCATTTT. Combining the CDR3 with reference TRBV19 and TRBJ1-5 gives the whole variable domain DGGITQSPKYLFRKEGQNVTLSCEQNLNHDAMYWYRQDPGQGLRLIYYSQIVNDFQKGDIAEGYSVSREKKESFPLTVTSAQKNPTAFYLCASSYNNQPQHFGDGTRLSIL.